The rows below give T cell receptor beta chains drawn from one sample of a study of radiotherapy plus CTLA-4 blockade in lung cancer. The method was immunoSEQ multiplex PCR; TCRdb's version includes in-frame clones alone and lacks a portion of them. The profile shows about 31,000 clones, 60% to 80% of them singletons. This specimen consisted of peripheral blood, obtained from a patient treated with radiotherapy plus ipilimumab. These receptors all come from a human donor with non-small cell lung cancer whose response to radiotherapy plus ipilimumab could not be evaluated. Both conserved end residues are part of each CDR3. The order of the fields is D gene, J gene, V gene, CDR3 protein. A D gene is named only where the DNA matches it firmly.

NA	TRBJ2-6	TRBV6-6	CASSYSSLSGANVLTF
TRBD1	TRBJ1-1	TRBV28	CASGGQGDEAFF
TRBD2	TRBJ2-1	TRBV5-4	CASSLIAGEPYNEQFF
TRBD1	TRBJ1-2	TRBV10-3	CAITKGGGTYGYTF
NA	TRBJ2-7	TRBV7-8	CASMGTYEQYF
TRBD1	TRBJ1-4	TRBV5-1	CASSRTGIGEKLFF
NA	TRBJ2-5	TRBV19	CASSITSNERETQYF
TRBD1	TRBJ1-3	TRBV18	CASSLIQGASGNTIYF
TRBD1	TRBJ1-6	TRBV7-9	CASSTGQGGDSPLHF
NA	TRBJ1-5	TRBV5-8	CASSLAGPSNQPQHF
TRBD1	TRBJ1-1	TRBV9	CASSVGQGEPFF
NA	TRBJ2-1	TRBV7-6	CASQGMGEQFF
NA	TRBJ2-1	TRBV19	CASNPSVWSYNEQFF
NA	TRBJ2-1	TRBV29-1	CSVTGTLNEQFF
TRBD1	TRBJ1-5	TRBV19	CASLNNPGTGRAQPQHF